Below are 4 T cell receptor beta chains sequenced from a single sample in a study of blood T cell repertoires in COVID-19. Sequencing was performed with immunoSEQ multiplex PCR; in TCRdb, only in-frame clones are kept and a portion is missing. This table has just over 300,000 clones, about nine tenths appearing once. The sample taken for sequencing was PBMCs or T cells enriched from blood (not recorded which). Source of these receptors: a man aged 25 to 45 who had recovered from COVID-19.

The CDR3 reads CASSLGLAGANEQYF. The CDR3 coding sequence is TGCGCCAGCAGCTTGGGACTAGCGGGAGCCAACGAGCAGTACTTC. The rearrangement uses TRBV5-1 and TRBJ2-7; 12 nucleotides align to TRBD2. Germline trimming cut 0 bases from V and 5 bases from J; bases unmatched to any gene: 3. CDR3 length: 15 amino acids. In germline, CDR1 is SGHRS, CDR2 YFSETQ.

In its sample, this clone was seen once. CDR3 sequence: CASSLVTTSGSSFEQFF. CDR3 bases: TGCGCCAGCAGCTTGGTCACCACTAGCGGGAGTTCTTTTGAGCAGTTCTTC. This chain joins TRBV5-1 and TRBJ2-1; 11 nucleotides agree with TRBD2. CDR1 is SGHRS, CDR2 YFSETQ, per germline. J was trimmed by 9 bases and V by 0 bases; bases with no gene match: 11. This CDR3 is 17 amino acids long.

The CDR3 loop reads CASSKGTASSYEQYF. The DNA for the CDR3 is TGTGCCAGCAGCAAAGGGACAGCTAGCTCCTACGAGCAGTACTTC. The genes are TRBV7-2 and TRBJ2-7, with 7 bases matching TRBD1. J was trimmed by 0 bases and V by 5 bases; bases with no gene match: 7. The CDR3 is 15 residues long. The germline gives CDR1 SGHTA, CDR2 FQGNSA. Full variable domain (remainder filled in from reference TRBV7-2 and TRBJ2-7): GAGVSQSPSNKVTEKGKDVELRCDPISGHTALYWYRQSLGQGLEFLIYFQGNSAPDKSGLPSDRFSAERTGGSVSTLTIQRTQQEDSAVYLCASSKGTASSYEQYFGPGTRLTVT.

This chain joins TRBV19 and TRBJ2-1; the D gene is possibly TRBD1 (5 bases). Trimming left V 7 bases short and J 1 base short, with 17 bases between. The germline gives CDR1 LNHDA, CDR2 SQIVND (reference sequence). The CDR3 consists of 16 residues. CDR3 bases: TGTGCCAGTAACCCTACAGGTTTTCTTTCCTACAATGAGCAGTTCTTC. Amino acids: CASNPTGFLSYNEQFF.